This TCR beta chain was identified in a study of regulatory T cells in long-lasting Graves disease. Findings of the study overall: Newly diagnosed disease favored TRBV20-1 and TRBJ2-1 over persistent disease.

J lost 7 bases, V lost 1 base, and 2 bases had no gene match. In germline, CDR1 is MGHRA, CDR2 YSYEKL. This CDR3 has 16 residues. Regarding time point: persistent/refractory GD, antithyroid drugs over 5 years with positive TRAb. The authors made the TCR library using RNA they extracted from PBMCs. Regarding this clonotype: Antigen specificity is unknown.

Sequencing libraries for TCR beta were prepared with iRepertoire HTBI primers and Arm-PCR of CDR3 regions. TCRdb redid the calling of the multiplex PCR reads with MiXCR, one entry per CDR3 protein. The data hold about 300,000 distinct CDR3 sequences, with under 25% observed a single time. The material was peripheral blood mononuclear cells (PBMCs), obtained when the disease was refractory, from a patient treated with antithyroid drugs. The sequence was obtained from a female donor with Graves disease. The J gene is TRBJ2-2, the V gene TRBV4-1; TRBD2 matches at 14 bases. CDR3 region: CASSQVGLAGGGELFF. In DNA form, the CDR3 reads TGCGCCAGCAGCCAAGTCGGACTAGCGGGAGGCGGGGAGCTGTTTTTT.